The 19 T cell receptor beta chains below were found in one sample sequenced in a study of the immune and genomic landscape of osteosarcoma. Generated by immunoSEQ multiplex PCR, the TCRdb table keeps only in-frame clones and is missing some. The sample gives over 1,000 clones, about 80% of which show up once; 9.5% is in the top ten. The sample was primary tumor tissue from the femur. Every receptor here comes from a man aged 30 to 45 with osteosarcoma.

This chain uses TRBV14 with TRBJ1-3; perhaps TRBD1 as D (5 bases). Trimming removed 3 bases from V and 0 bases from J, with 15 bases in between. In germline, CDR1 is SGHDN, CDR2 FVKESK. The CDR3 spans 17 residues. CDR3 sequence reads: CASSHGQGPYSGNTIYF. CDR3 in DNA: TGTGCCAGCAGCCATGGACAAGGGCCCTACTCTGGAAACACCATATATTTT. Using reference TRBV14 and TRBJ1-3 for the parts outside the CDR3, the full variable domain is EAGVTQFPSHSVIEKGQTVTLRCDPISGHDNLYWYRRVMGKEIKFLLHFVKESKQDESGMPNNRFLAERTGGTYSTLKVQPAELEDSGVYFCASSHGQGPYSGNTIYFGEGSWLTVV.

The V gene is TRBV5-8, the J gene TRBJ2-7; D remains unclear. The CDR3 loop spans 14 amino acids. CDR1 and CDR2 from the germline V gene are SGHTS and YDEGEE. V was cut by 0 bases and J by 3 bases, with 10 bases left in between. CDR3 residues: CASSLGQALYEQYF. The CDR3 nucleotides read TGTGCCAGCAGCTTGGGGCAAGCCCTCTACGAGCAGTACTTC. The full variable domain, rest sourced from reference TRBV5-8 and TRBJ2-7, is EAGVTQSPTHLIKTRGQQATLRCSPISGHTSVYWYQQALGLGLQFLLWYDEGEERNRGNFPPRFSGRQFPNYSSELNVNALELEDSALYLCASSLGQALYEQYFGPGTRLTVT.

The genes are TRBV5-6 and TRBJ2-5; either TRBD1 or TRBD2 may supply D (6 bases each). Germline CDR1 and CDR2: SGHDT and YYEEEE. This CDR3 is built from 12 residues. V lost 4 bases and J lost 5, with 9 bases in between. CDR3 DNA sequence: TGTGCCAGCAGCGTAGGGGGGGAGACCCAGTACTTC. The encoded protein is CASSVGGETQYF.

This chain connects TRBV7-2 to TRBJ2-1; D is perhaps TRBD1 or TRBD2 (6 bases each). The CDR3 covers 16 residues. CDR1 and CDR2 from the germline V gene are SGHTA and FQGNSA. Trimming cost V 0 bases and J 5 bases, with 14 bases left between them. CDR3 amino acids: CASSLAQPGGNNEQFF. CDR3 coding DNA: TGTGCCAGCAGCTTAGCGCAACCCGGGGGCAACAATGAGCAGTTCTTC. The full variable domain, rest sourced from reference TRBV7-2 and TRBJ2-1, is GAGVSQSPSNKVTEKGKDVELRCDPISGHTALYWYRQSLGQGLEFLIYFQGNSAPDKSGLPSDRFSAERTGGSVSTLTIQRTQQEDSAVYLCASSLAQPGGNNEQFFGPGTRLTVL.

The gene calls are TRBV5-5 and TRBJ2-5; 7 positions agree with TRBD2. The germline gives CDR1 SGHKS, CDR2 YYEKEE (reference sequence). CDR3 size: 16 residues. V was pared by 0 bases and J by 3 bases, with 8 bases of the junction left unmatched. The CDR3 is CASSLAGGRTKETQYF. The DNA of the CDR3 is TGTGCCAGCAGCTTGGCGGGCGGGAGAACGAAAGAGACCCAGTACTTC.

The chain employs TRBV7-2 and TRBJ2-2; no reliable D call. Trimming took off 8 bases at V and 1 base at J, with 14 bases between the two ends. The germline V gene has CDR1 SGHTA and CDR2 FQGNSA. CDR3 length: 15 amino acids. The CDR3 loop reads CASRSGLMNTGELFF. The DNA for the CDR3 is TGTGCCAGCCGCTCCGGCCTAATGAACACCGGGGAGCTGTTTTTT.

This chain joins TRBV29-1 and TRBJ2-5; 13 bases are shared with TRBD2. The ends lost 7 bases at V and 3 bases at J; junction bases unmatched: 5. In germline, CDR1 is SQVTM, CDR2 ANQGSEA. This CDR3 has 14 amino acids. The CDR3 is CSAKGTSGEETQYF. In nucleotides, the CDR3 is TGCAGCGCAAAAGGGACTAGCGGGGAAGAGACCCAGTACTTC.

The chain carries TRBV9 and TRBJ1-1, with a tentative D call TRBD1 (5 bases). Trimming pared 0 bases from V and 0 bases from J, leaving 9 bases between. The CDR3 spans 15 residues. The germline CDR1 and CDR2 sequences are SGDLS and YYNGEE. The CDR3, as DNA: TGTGCCAGCAGCGTAGTTTCAGGGATGAACACTGAAGCTTTCTTT. Amino acid sequence: CASSVVSGMNTEAFF.

The gene calls are TRBV4-3 and TRBJ2-2, with D perhaps matching TRBD1 (6 bases). Trimming cost V 10 bases and J 1 base, with 13 bases left between them. This CDR3 spans 14 amino acids. Germline CDR1 and CDR2: LGHNA and YSLEER. CDR3 protein: CATRTDLNTGELFF. For the CDR3, the DNA is TGCGCCACCCGGACAGACCTGAACACCGGGGAGCTGTTTTTT.

This clone turned up a few times. This chain joins TRBV27 and TRBJ1-5, with D possibly matching TRBD1 (5 bases). From germline, CDR1 is MNHEY and CDR2 SMNVEV (reference sequence). V was trimmed by 5 bases and J by 3 bases, leaving 17 bases between them. This CDR3 has 16 amino acids. For the CDR3, the DNA is TGTGCCAGCAGTCCAACGACAGAAGACGACAATCAGCCCCAGCATTTT. Residues: CASSPTTEDDNQPQHF.

The chain employs TRBV7-3 and TRBJ1-6, with 8 nucleotides matching TRBD1. The CDR3 is 14 amino acids. Germline V gene sequence: CDR1 SGHTA, CDR2 FQGTGA. The V and J ends lost 3 bases and 10 bases, in that order; junction bases with no gene match: 5. In DNA, the CDR3 is TGTGCCAGCAGCTTTACAGGGGGGAGATCACCCCTCCACTTT. Translating gives CASSFTGGRSPLHF. Complete variable domain (other parts from reference TRBV7-3 and TRBJ1-6): GAGVSQTPSNKVTEKGKYVELRCDPISGHTALYWYRQSLGQGPEFLIYFQGTGAADDSGLPNDRFFAVRPEGSVSTLKIQRTERGDSAVYLCASSFTGGRSPLHFGNGTRLTVT.

The chain has TRBV7-8 and TRBJ2-5, with D possibly matching TRBD1 (6 bases). The germline V gene encodes CDR1 SGHVS and CDR2 FQNEAQ. This CDR3 region has 16 residues. V was clipped by 7 bases and J by 1 base, with 19 bases between them. The CDR3 reads CASNPSARGPQETQYF. The CDR3 nucleotides read TGTGCCAGCAACCCATCTGCCAGGGGCCCCCAAGAGACCCAGTACTTC.

The V gene is TRBV11-2, the J gene TRBJ2-7, with D possibly being TRBD1 (6 bases). The CDR3 sequence is 15 residues long. CDR1 SGHAT and CDR2 FQNNGV come from the germline V gene. V was shortened by 6 bases and J by 0 bases, with 15 bases between the two germline ends. The CDR3 coding sequence is TGTGCCAGCAGTTTTGGGGGCTCGGCCTCCTACGAGCAGTACTTC. It translates to CASSFGGSASYEQYF.

J is TRBJ1-6 and V is TRBV6-6; D uncertain. Germline values: CDR1 MNHNY, CDR2 SVGAGI (reference sequence). The V and J ends lost 6 bases and 10 bases respectively, with 16 bases between them. The CDR3 runs 14 residues. Written as DNA, the CDR3 is TGTGCCAGCAGACCCCTTTCGACTCTATCACCCCTCCACTTT. Amino acids: CASRPLSTLSPLHF.

The chain carries TRBV11-3 and TRBJ2-3; D is ambiguous. V was cut by 0 bases and J by 10 bases, with 17 bases left in between. In germline, CDR1 is SGHNT, CDR2 YENEEA. The CDR3 is 15 residues long. The CDR3 region is CASSLDLSPSVAQYF. DNA of the CDR3: TGTGCCAGCAGCTTAGATCTAAGTCCGTCAGTTGCGCAGTATTTT.

The chain has TRBV5-4 and TRBJ1-4; D gene uncertain. The germline V and J ends were trimmed by 0 bases and 7 bases, with 10 bases remaining between them. The germline V gene has CDR1 SGHNT and CDR2 YYREEE (reference sequence). This CDR3 is built from 14 residues. DNA of the CDR3: TGTGCCAGCAGCTTGGGAGGGAGCGGTGAAAAACTGTTTTTT. It is translated as CASSLGGSGEKLFF.

This chain links TRBV11-3 with TRBJ1-2; D might be TRBD1 (6 bases). The CDR3 has 15 amino acids. V lost 7 bases and J 0 bases, leaving 15 bases between the germline ends. Germline V gene lookup returns CDR1 SGHNT and CDR2 YENEEA. CDR3 protein: CASTHFDRTNYGYTF. The CDR3 nucleotides are TGTGCCAGCACCCACTTCGACAGGACTAACTATGGCTACACCTTC.

The rearrangement joins TRBV9 to TRBJ2-1, with 10 bases that match TRBD1. V trimming: 3 bases; J trimming: 6 bases; junction bases outside the gene matches: 9. CDR1 is SGDLS, CDR2 YYNGEE, per germline. CDR3 length: 16 amino acids. Here the CDR3 DNA reads TGTGCCAGCAGCGCCACCGGGACAGGGGACTCCAATGAGCAGTTCTTC. It is translated as CASSATGTGDSNEQFF. Based on the CDR3 plus reference TRBV9 and TRBJ2-1, the full variable domain is DSGVTQTPKHLITATGQRVTLRCSPRSGDLSVYWYQQSLDQGLQFLIQYYNGEERAKGNILERFSAQQFPDLHSELNLSSLELGDSALYFCASSATGTGDSNEQFFGPGTRLTVL.

The rearrangement joins TRBV10-1 to TRBJ2-5; 9 nucleotides align to TRBD1. J gave up 0 bases and V 5 bases, and 10 bases lay outside the gene matches. This CDR3 has 17 residues. The germline gives CDR1 WNHNN, CDR2 SYGVQD (reference sequence). CDR3: CASSPPSGDRDQETQYF. In nucleotides, the CDR3 is TGCGCCAGCAGTCCCCCTTCCGGGGACAGGGACCAAGAGACCCAGTACTTC.